This T cell receptor beta chain was sequenced in a study of cytomegalovirus exposure and HLA in healthy donors. Study-wide results and limits: It was reported that the classifier diagnosed cytomegalovirus status with high specificity and sensitivity in both the original and validation cohorts.

Germline V gene data show CDR1 as LGHNA and CDR2 as YSLEER. CDR3 length: 16 amino acids. V shed 0 bases and J shed 4 bases, with 15 bases lying between them. The table lists this clone with a few counts. What it recognizes is unknown. In the PCR, 60 Vbeta and 13 Jbeta primers were used. Generated by immunoSEQ multiplex PCR, the TCRdb table keeps only in-frame clones and is missing some. There are around 140,000 clones in the sample; 82% occur only once, and over 2.5% lies in the top ten. The chain recombines TRBV4-3 with TRBJ2-5, with D perhaps matching TRBD2 (5 bases). Sequencing was done on a sample of PBMCs. The TCR comes from a male donor in good health and CMV-seronegative. This chain's CDR3 is CASSQEPGLSGETQYF. CDR3 in DNA: TGCGCCAGCAGCCAAGAACCAGGACTTTCAGGAGAGACCCAGTACTTC.